These T cell receptor beta chains were read from a single sample in a study of CD8 T cells in Susac syndrome. TCRdb called the immunoSEQ multiplex PCR reads again in MiXCR, with one record for every CDR3 protein. The sample holds hundreds of thousands of distinct CDR3 sequences; roughly 95% are singletons and the top ten take under 0.12%. The specimen sequenced was CD4+ T cells from PBMCs. The receptors originated from a human donor with Susac syndrome. Each CDR3 is given with its conserved first and last residue. D genes are given only for firm matches. Clone size is shown for a subset of rows, as once, few, many or a class of expanded clone.

few,TRBV2,TRBJ1-1,.,TGTGCCAGCAGTTTGGCTGAAGCTTTCTTT,CASSLAEAFF
.,TRBV5-1,TRBJ2-1,.,TGCGCCAGCAGCCGCTCGGGAGTTCGCTACAATGAGCAGTTCTTC,CASSRSGVRYNEQFF
.,TRBV29-1,TRBJ2-1,TRBD2,TGCAGCGCCCGGGGACTAGCTTTCGGTGAGCAGTTCTTC,CSARGLAFGEQFF
.,TRBV2,TRBJ1-3,.,TGTGCCAGTTCTCGAGGGCCGGGAAACACCATATATTTT,CASSRGPGNTIYF
.,TRBV24-1,TRBJ2-1,.,TGTGCCACCAGTGAGGGCGGATTAGCCTACAATGAGCAGTTCTTC,CATSEGGLAYNEQFF
.,TRBV20-1,TRBJ2-1,TRBD2,TGCAGTGCTCCCTCCCTAGCGGGTGACAACAATGAGCAGTTCTTC,CSAPSLAGDNNEQFF
few,TRBV3-1,TRBJ2-5,TRBD2,TGTGCCAGCAGCCAAGATGTAAGCGGGAGGTACTTC,CASSQDVSGRYF
.,TRBV7-2,TRBJ2-7,.,TGTGCCAGCAGAGCGGGTCCCCACTCCTACGAGCAGTACTTC,CASRAGPHSYEQYF
.,TRBV25-1,TRBJ1-1,.,TGTGCCAGCAGTGAAAACAGGGACACTGAAGCTTTCTTT,CASSENRDTEAFF
once,TRBV7-3,TRBJ2-3,.,TGTGCCAGCAGCTCAGATACTAGTTTTGATACGCAGTATTTT,CASSSDTSFDTQYF
.,TRBV7-9,TRBJ1-4,TRBD1,TGTGCCAGCAGCTTGTCCGGGACAGGGGGCAATCGTCAAGAAAAACTGTTTTTT,CASSLSGTGGNRQEKLFF
.,TRBV3-1,TRBJ2-2,.,TGTGCCAGCAGCCAAGATCCCAATCCCGGGGAGCTGTTTTTT,CASSQDPNPGELFF
.,TRBV20-1,TRBJ2-3,TRBD2,TGCAGTGCTAGATCGACTAGCGGGAGAGGAGATACGCAGTATTTT,CSARSTSGRGDTQYF
.,TRBV3-1,TRBJ1-4,.,TGTGCCAGCAGCCAGCAGGGCTCGAATAGAAAACTGTTTTTT,CASSQQGSNRKLFF
.,TRBV5-1,TRBJ2-4,.,TGCGCCAGCAGCTTGGAAGCTAGAGACATTCAGTACTTC,CASSLEARDIQYF
once,TRBV7-8,TRBJ2-7,TRBD1,TGTGCCAGCAGTTCGGGACAGCTTACCTACGAGCAGTACTTC,CASSSGQLTYEQYF
.,TRBV29-1,TRBJ1-2,TRBD1,TGCAGCACCATAGACAGGGCGAACTATGGCTACACCTTC,CSTIDRANYGYTF
.,TRBV29-1,TRBJ2-2,.,TGCAGCGGTTATAGCGGCGGGGAGCTGTTTTTT,CSGYSGGELFF
.,TRBV15,TRBJ2-1,.,TGTGCCACCAGCAGAGCGGGGAGTATCTACAATGAGCAGTTCTTC,CATSRAGSIYNEQFF
.,TRBV12-3/TRBV12-4,TRBJ1-1,.,TGTGCCAGCAGGCGAAGGGCTGAAGCTTTCTTT,CASRRRAEAFF
.,TRBV3-1,TRBJ1-5,TRBD1,TGTGCCAGCAGCTCACAGGGGGCCCATCAGCCCCAGCATTTT,CASSSQGAHQPQHF
.,TRBV3-1,TRBJ2-4,TRBD1,TGTGCCAGCAGCCTCGGGACAGACAAAAACATTCAGTACTTC,CASSLGTDKNIQYF